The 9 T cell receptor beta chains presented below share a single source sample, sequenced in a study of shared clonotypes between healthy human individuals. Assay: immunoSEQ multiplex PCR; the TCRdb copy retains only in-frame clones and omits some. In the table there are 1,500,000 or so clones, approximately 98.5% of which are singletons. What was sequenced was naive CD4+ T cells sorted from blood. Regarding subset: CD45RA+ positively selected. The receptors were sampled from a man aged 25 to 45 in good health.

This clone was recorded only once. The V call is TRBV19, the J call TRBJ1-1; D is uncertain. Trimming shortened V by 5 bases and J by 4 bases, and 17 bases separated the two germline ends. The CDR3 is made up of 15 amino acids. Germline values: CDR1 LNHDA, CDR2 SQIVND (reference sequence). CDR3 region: CASSPRVRRSTEAFF. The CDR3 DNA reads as TGTGCCAGTAGTCCTCGGGTCCGGCGGAGCACTGAAGCTTTCTTT.

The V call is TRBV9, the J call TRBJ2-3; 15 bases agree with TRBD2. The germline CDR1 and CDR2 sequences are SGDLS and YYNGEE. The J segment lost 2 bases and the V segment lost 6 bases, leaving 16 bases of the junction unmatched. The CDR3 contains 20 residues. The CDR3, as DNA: TGTGCCAGCACCCCCTGGGGCGGACTAGCGGGAGGGCGTGACACAGATACGCAGTATTTT. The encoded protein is CASTPWGGLAGGRDTDTQYF.

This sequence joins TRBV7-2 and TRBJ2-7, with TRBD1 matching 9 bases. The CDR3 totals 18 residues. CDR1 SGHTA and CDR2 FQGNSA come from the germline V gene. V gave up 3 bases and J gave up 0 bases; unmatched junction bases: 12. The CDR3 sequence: CASSFIGGLTGGSYEQYF. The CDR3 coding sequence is TGTGCCAGCAGCTTTATAGGGGGCTTGACAGGGGGCTCCTACGAGCAGTACTTC.

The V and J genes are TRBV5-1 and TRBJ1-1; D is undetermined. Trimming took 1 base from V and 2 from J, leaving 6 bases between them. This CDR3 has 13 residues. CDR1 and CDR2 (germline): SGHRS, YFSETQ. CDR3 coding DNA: TGCGCCAGCAGCTTGTTGGCCAACACTGAAGCTTTCTTT. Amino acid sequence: CASSLLANTEAFF.

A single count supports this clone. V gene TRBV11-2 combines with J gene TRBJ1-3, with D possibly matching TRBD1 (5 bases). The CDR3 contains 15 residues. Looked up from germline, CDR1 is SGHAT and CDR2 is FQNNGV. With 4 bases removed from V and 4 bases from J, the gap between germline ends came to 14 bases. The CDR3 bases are TGTGCCAGCAGCTCGCAGGGAGGAGCGGGAAACACCATATATTTT. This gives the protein CASSSQGGAGNTIYF. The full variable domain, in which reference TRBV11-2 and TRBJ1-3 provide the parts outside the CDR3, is EAGVAQSPRYKIIEKRQSVAFWCNPISGHATLYWYQQILGQGPKLLIQFQNNGVVDDSQLPKDRFSAERLKGVDSTLKIQPAKLEDSAVYLCASSSQGGAGNTIYFGEGSWLTVV.

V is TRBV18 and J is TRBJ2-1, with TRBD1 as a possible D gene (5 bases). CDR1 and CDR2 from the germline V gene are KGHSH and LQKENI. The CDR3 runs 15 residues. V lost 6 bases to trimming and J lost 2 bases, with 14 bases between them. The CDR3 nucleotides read TGTGCCAGCTCTACCCCCAGGGTAACCTACAATGAGCAGTTCTTC. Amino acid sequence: CASSTPRVTYNEQFF.

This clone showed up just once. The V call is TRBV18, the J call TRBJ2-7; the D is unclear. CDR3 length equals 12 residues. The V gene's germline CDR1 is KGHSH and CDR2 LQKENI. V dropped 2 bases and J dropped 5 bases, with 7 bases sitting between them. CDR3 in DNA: TGTGCCAGCTCACCAGCCGCCAACGAGCAGTACTTC. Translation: CASSPAANEQYF.

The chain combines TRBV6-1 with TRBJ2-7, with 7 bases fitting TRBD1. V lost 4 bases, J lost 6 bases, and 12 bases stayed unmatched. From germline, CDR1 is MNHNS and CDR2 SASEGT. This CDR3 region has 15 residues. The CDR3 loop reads CASSGGKTNRGEQYF. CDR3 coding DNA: TGTGCCAGCAGTGGTGGTAAAACGAACAGGGGCGAGCAGTACTTC.

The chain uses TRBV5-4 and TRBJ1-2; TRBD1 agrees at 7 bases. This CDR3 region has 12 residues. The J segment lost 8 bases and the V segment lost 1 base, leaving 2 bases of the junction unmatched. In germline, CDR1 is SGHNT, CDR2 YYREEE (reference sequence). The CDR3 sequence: CASSLTGEGYTF. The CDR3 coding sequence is TGTGCCAGCAGCTTGACAGGGGAAGGCTACACCTTC.